This T cell receptor beta chain was obtained from a study of low-dose radiotherapy and immunotherapy resistance in tumors. The presence of advanced solid tumors lacking tumor-infiltrating lymphocytes characterized eligible patients. Deletions cut 2 bases from V and 0 bases from J, with 12 bases between. Germline CDR1 reads SGHDN; CDR2 reads FVKESK. The CDR3 is 16 amino acids. Priming of first-strand cDNA relied on TRAV- and TRBV-specific primers (covering alpha and beta chains). TCR amplification ran approximately 20 PCR cycles using constant-region and V-primer adapter primers. Via MiXCR, TCRdb re-called the reads, giving one row per CDR3 protein. The sample includes about 6,400 distinct CDR3 sequences, 60% to 75% of them seen just once. This clonotype was counted only a few times.

The sequence came from a human donor with advanced metastatic prostate, ovarian, gallbladder or colorectal cancer (not recorded which). This table probably holds off-target reads from a library built for another chain. The genes are TRBV14 and TRBJ2-3, with D uncertain. The CDR3: CASSQPSRSSTDTQYF. The CDR3 region has the DNA TGTGCCAGCAGCCAACCTTCTCGGTCTAGCACAGATACGCAGTATTTT.